This T cell receptor beta chain was observed in a study of blood T cell repertoires in COVID-19. Profiling relied on immunoSEQ multiplex PCR, and the TCRdb table lists in-frame clones only, not all of them. Here the sample spans some 320,000 clones, around 87% being singletons. V trimming: 2 bases; J trimming: 2 bases; junction bases outside the gene matches: 9. Looked up from germline, CDR1 is MNHEY and CDR2 is SVGAGI. The CDR3 is made up of 16 amino acids. This TCR was sampled from a woman aged 45 to 65 who had recovered from COVID-19. The material sequenced was peripheral blood. This chain uses TRBV6-5 with TRBJ2-7; 7 bases are shared with TRBD1. CDR3 DNA sequence: TGTGCCAGCAGTTACCGACACGGGACAGCCCCCTACGAGCAGTACTTC. Amino acids: CASSYRHGTAPYEQYF.